Included here is one T cell receptor beta chain sequence, with context. The data derive from a study of blood T cell repertoires in COVID-19. On the study more broadly: In each case, the material was cDNA or gDNA derived from T cells, B-cell-depleted T cells, or PBMCs.

Participant age was 18 to 89 years, and participants resided in roughly 25 US areas. In the authors' methods: Quantification of nucleated cells was approximated via reference gene primer amplification. Clones were sequenced by immunoSEQ multiplex PCR, and TCRdb holds only the in-frame ones, with some missing. That table gives V, J and clone size, and the DNA gave D and trimming. The sample contains approximately 140,000 clones, over 70% of which appear only once. V shed 4 bases and J 7 bases; nucleotides not matched to a gene: 12. CDR1 is SGDLS and CDR2 is YYNGEE in the germline V gene. The CDR3 runs 18 residues.

The sequence was collected from a man in his forties or fifties in a cohort exposed to, infected with or recovered from COVID-19 (not recorded which). The chain is built from TRBV9 and TRBJ2-1; TRBD2 matches at 15 bases. Sequencing used PBMCs or T cells enriched from blood (not recorded which). CDR3 DNA sequence: TGTGCCAGCAGCCCCCACCTAGGACTAGCGGGGGGGCAGAATGAGCAGTTCTTC. Protein product: CASSPHLGLAGGQNEQFF. Complete variable domain (other parts from reference TRBV9 and TRBJ2-1): DSGVTQTPKHLITATGQRVTLRCSPRSGDLSVYWYQQSLDQGLQFLIQYYNGEERAKGNILERFSAQQFPDLHSELNLSSLELGDSALYFCASSPHLGLAGGQNEQFFGPGTRLTVL.